These 26 T cell receptor beta chains were all obtained from the same sample, sequenced in a study of T cell changes during pregnancy in multiple sclerosis. The data were produced by immunoSEQ multiplex PCR, yet TCRdb's version contains in-frame clones alone and is incomplete. The sample lists under 100,000 clones, approximately 89% seen once, with 1.5% to 2% in the top ten. The specimen was peripheral blood, collected in the first trimester of pregnancy. All receptors derive from a female donor in good health, enrolled as a control in a pregnancy study.

The rearrangement uses TRBV30 and TRBJ2-1, with D perhaps TRBD1 (5 bases). Germline V gene data show CDR1 as GTSNPN and CDR2 as SVGIG (reference sequence). V lost 2 bases to trimming and J lost 4 bases, with 12 bases between them. This CDR3 region has 14 residues. The CDR3 bases are TGTGCCTGGAGTTCAGGGTCGGCTTACAATGAGCAGTTCTTC. It codes for CAWSSGSAYNEQFF.

The CDR3 is CASSLAVSEAFF. The CDR3 DNA is TGTGCCAGCAGCTTGGCGGTCTCTGAAGCTTTCTTT. The chain couples TRBV7-9 to TRBJ1-1; no firm D call. The CDR3 consists of 12 residues. Trimming cost V 3 bases and J 6 bases, with 8 bases left between them. Germline-derived CDR1 and CDR2 are SEHNR and FQNEAQ (reference sequence).

The chain uses TRBV27 and TRBJ1-3; 7 nucleotides match TRBD1. The V and J ends lost 6 bases and 0 bases, in that order; junction bases with no gene match: 5. The length of the CDR3 is 15 residues. Germline CDR1 MNHEY, CDR2 SMNVEV (reference sequence). The DNA for the CDR3 is TGTGCCAGCAGCCCTACAGGGGCCTCTGGAAACACCATATATTTT. Its protein product is CASSPTGASGNTIYF.

The chain couples TRBV9 to TRBJ2-1, with TRBD2 identical over 7 bases. Trimming took 4 bases from V and 1 from J; bases not matched to a gene: 8. The CDR3 has 16 residues. Germline CDR1 reads SGDLS; CDR2 reads YYNGEE. In nucleotides, the CDR3 is TGTGCCAGCAGCCCTAGGGTCGGGGGGTCCTACAATGAGCAGTTCTTC. This gives the protein CASSPRVGGSYNEQFF.

This sequence joins TRBV18 and TRBJ1-1, with 7 nucleotides matching TRBD1. The CDR3 runs to 16 residues. V shed 2 bases and J 4 bases; nucleotides not matched to a gene: 10. The germline CDR1 and CDR2 sequences are KGHSH and LQKENI. The CDR3 here is CASSPRDRSGGTEAFF. The CDR3 DNA reads as TGTGCCAGCTCACCAAGGGACAGATCTGGGGGCACTGAAGCTTTCTTT.

This chain uses TRBV28 with TRBJ1-6; perhaps TRBD1 as D (6 bases). Per the germline V gene, CDR1 is MDHEN and CDR2 is SYDVKM. Trimming stripped 5 bases from V and 2 bases from J, with 10 bases between. There are 15 residues in the CDR3. Here the CDR3 DNA reads TGTGCCAGCAGTGCCCGACAGGCCTATAATTCACCCCTCCACTTT. This translates into CASSARQAYNSPLHF. Full variable domain (rest looked up from reference TRBV28 and TRBJ1-6): DVKVTQSSRYLVKRTGEKVFLECVQDMDHENMFWYRQDPGLGLRLIYFSYDVKMKEKGDIPEGYSVSREKKERFSLILESASTNQTSMYLCASSARQAYNSPLHFGNGTRLTVT.

The J gene is TRBJ2-1, the V gene TRBV29-1; 7 bases map to TRBD1. Germline CDR1 reads SQVTM; CDR2 reads ANQGSEA. The junction had 9 bases not matched to a gene; V was cut back by 3 bases and J by 13 bases. CDR3 length: 12 amino acids. This CDR3 is CSVDPSTGIQFF. CDR3 bases: TGCAGCGTTGATCCCTCGACAGGGATTCAGTTCTTC.

The V call is TRBV27, the J call TRBJ2-3, with 9 bases lining up with TRBD1. V dropped 6 bases and J dropped 4; count of bases not matched to a gene: 5. The CDR3 loop spans 14 amino acids. Germline V gene data show CDR1 as MNHEY and CDR2 as SMNVEV (reference sequence). CDR3 sequence reads: CASSGQGRSDTQYF. CDR3 DNA sequence: TGTGCCAGCAGCGGACAGGGGAGGTCAGATACGCAGTATTTT.

The genes are TRBV4-1 and TRBJ1-2; TRBD1 matches at 9 bases. This CDR3 is 14 amino acids long. Germline CDR1 and CDR2: MGHRA and YSYEKL. V was pared by 4 bases and J by 6 bases, with 6 bases of the junction left unmatched. As DNA, the CDR3 is TGCGCCAGCAGCCGAGGGGGACAGGGAGATGGCTACACCTTC. This encodes CASSRGGQGDGYTF.

The genes are TRBV6-5 and TRBJ1-2; D call uncertain. Trimming removed 8 bases at V and 0 bases at J, with 10 bases between. The CDR3 sequence is 13 residues long. The germline V gene has CDR1 MNHEY and CDR2 SVGAGI. The CDR3 DNA follows: TGTGCCAGCTCTCTCTCTACTAACTATGGCTACACCTTC. This codes for CASSLSTNYGYTF.

The genes are TRBV10-3 and TRBJ2-1; TRBD2 matches 14 bases. In germline, CDR1 is ENHRY, CDR2 SYGVKD. The CDR3 runs 16 residues. Trimming at V came to 7 bases and at J to 5 bases, leaving 7 bases not matched to a gene. The CDR3 sequence: CAINRLAGGADNEQFF. For the CDR3, the DNA is TGTGCCATCAACAGACTAGCGGGGGGGGCTGACAATGAGCAGTTCTTC.

V is TRBV5-1 and J is TRBJ2-1; 8 bases are a match to TRBD2. Germline V gives CDR1 SGHRS, CDR2 YFSETQ. With V trimmed by 3 bases and J by 0 bases, 2 bases remained unmatched. The CDR3 runs to 15 residues. In nucleotides, the CDR3 is TGCGCCAGCAGCTCCGGGGGGGTCTCCTACAATGAGCAGTTCTTC. Translated: CASSSGGVSYNEQFF. Complete variable domain (other parts from reference TRBV5-1 and TRBJ2-1): KAGVTQTPRYLIKTRGQQVTLSCSPISGHRSVSWYQQTPGQGLQFLFEYFSETQRNKGNFPGRFSGRQFSNSRSEMNVSTLELGDSALYLCASSSGGVSYNEQFFGPGTRLTVL.

In the case of this clone: A read error may account for a junction end that differs from germline. V gene TRBV5-4 combines with J gene TRBJ2-7; 10 nucleotides match TRBD1. This CDR3 region has 15 residues. Germline V gives CDR1 SGHNT, CDR2 YYREEE (reference sequence). In nucleotides, the CDR3 is TGTGCCAGCAGATTGGACAGGGGGGTACTCTACGAGCAGTACTTC. It yields the protein CASRLDRGVLYEQYF.

The rearrangement joins TRBV14 to TRBJ2-3, with 10 positions matching TRBD2. The V gene's germline CDR1 is SGHDN and CDR2 FVKESK. The CDR3 consists of 18 residues. The J segment lost 0 bases and the V segment lost 0 bases, leaving 6 bases of the junction unmatched. DNA of the CDR3: TGTGCCAGCAGCCAAGAGGTGAGCGGGGGGGCCAGCACAGATACGCAGTATTTT. Translation: CASSQEVSGGASTDTQYF.

The chain uses TRBV29-1 and TRBJ1-4; TRBD1 might be the D (5 bases). The CDR3 sequence is 12 residues long. The germline V gene encodes CDR1 SQVTM and CDR2 ANQGSEA. The germline V and J ends were trimmed by 7 bases and 3 bases, with 9 bases remaining between them. CDR3 loop: CSGGIANEKLFF. DNA of the CDR3: TGCAGCGGGGGCATAGCTAATGAAAAACTGTTTTTT.

The chain links TRBV30 to TRBJ1-1; maybe TRBD1 (6 bases). Germline V CDR1 and CDR2: GTSNPN, SVGIG (reference sequence). Trimming left V 4 bases short and J 1 base short, with 10 bases between. CDR3 size: 13 residues. The CDR3 region is CAWTRGRNTEAFF. The CDR3 nucleotides are TGTGCCTGGACGCGGGGGCGGAACACTGAAGCTTTCTTT. Full variable domain (outside the CDR3, taken from reference TRBV30 and TRBJ1-1): SQTIHQWPATLVQPVGSPLSLECTVEGTSNPNLYWYRQAAGRGLQLLFYSVGIGQISSEVPQNLSASRPQDRQFILSSKKLLLSDSGFYLCAWTRGRNTEAFFGQGTRLTVV.

This chain connects TRBV2 to TRBJ2-4; the match to TRBD2 covers 12 bases. The CDR3 is made up of 15 amino acids. Germline V gene lookup returns CDR1 SNHLY and CDR2 FYNNEI. V lost 5 bases to trimming and J lost 7 bases; unmatched junction nucleotides: 6. The CDR3 DNA reads TGTGCCAGCAGTCGACTAGCGGGGGACGGGAACATTCAGTACTTC. Protein: CASSRLAGDGNIQYF. Drawing the rest from reference TRBV2 and TRBJ2-4, the complete variable domain is EPEVTQTPSHQVTQMGQEVILRCVPISNHLYFYWYRQILGQKVEFLVSFYNNEISEKSEIFDDQFSVERPDGSNFTLKIRSTKLEDSAMYFCASSRLAGDGNIQYFGAGTRLSVL.

This chain joins TRBV5-1 and TRBJ2-7; 7 nucleotides agree with TRBD1. The ends lost 3 bases at V and 2 bases at J; junction bases unmatched: 5. The germline CDR1 and CDR2 sequences are SGHRS and YFSETQ. This CDR3 contains 14 residues. The CDR3 loop reads CASSWGQQTYEQYF. The CDR3 region has the DNA TGCGCCAGCAGCTGGGGACAGCAAACCTACGAGCAGTACTTC.

This rearrangement joins TRBV2 to TRBJ1-5; 9 nucleotides agree with TRBD1. Germline V gene sequence: CDR1 SNHLY, CDR2 FYNNEI. V gave up 8 bases and J gave up 2 bases; unmatched junction bases: 7. The CDR3 covers 15 residues. As DNA, the CDR3 is TGTGCCAGCCGGCAGGGGGACAGGGGCAATCAGCCCCAGCATTTT. Translation gives CASRQGDRGNQPQHF.

The chain has TRBV7-9 and TRBJ2-3, with 9 bases that match TRBD2. CDR1 and CDR2 from the germline V gene are SEHNR and FQNEAQ (reference sequence). The CDR3 runs to 15 residues. Trimming at V came to 1 base and at J to 2 bases, leaving 1 base not matched to a gene. CDR3 region: CASSLVAGDTDTQYF. The DNA of the CDR3 is TGTGCCAGCAGCTTAGTAGCGGGGGACACAGATACGCAGTATTTT.

The V and J genes are TRBV6-5 and TRBJ2-7; 8 bases are shared with TRBD1. Germline-derived CDR1 and CDR2 are MNHEY and SVGAGI. The CDR3 covers 13 residues. V lost 4 bases, J lost 2 bases, and 1 base stayed unmatched. CDR3 nucleotide sequence: TGTGCCAGCAGTTCGGACAGGGCCTACGAGCAGTACTTC. Its protein product is CASSSDRAYEQYF.

The CDR3 loop reads CASSDRGGEKLFF. The CDR3 nucleotides read TGTGCCAGCAGCGACAGGGGAGGCGAAAAACTGTTTTTT. This chain joins TRBV9 and TRBJ1-4; 7 bases align to TRBD1. Trimming cost V 3 bases and J 8 bases; bases outside gene matches: 4. Germline V lookup: CDR1 SGDLS, CDR2 YYNGEE. The length of the CDR3 is 13 residues.

This clone was picked up one time. The chain uses TRBV6-5 and TRBJ1-1; D is perhaps TRBD1 (5 bases). The CDR3 is 14 amino acids. The V and J ends lost 1 base and 1 base respectively, with 7 bases between them. Germline-derived CDR1 and CDR2 are MNHEY and SVGAGI. For the CDR3, the DNA is TGTGCCAGCAGTTACTACACAGGGAACACTGAAGCTTTCTTT. This translates into CASSYYTGNTEAFF.

This clone was seen a handful of times. The chain joins TRBV27 to TRBJ1-4; a weak D match, TRBD1 (6 bases). Germline loops: CDR1 MNHEY, CDR2 SMNVEV (reference sequence). CDR3 length: 16 residues. Trimming took 2 bases from V and 0 from J, leaving 10 bases between them. CDR3 residues: CASSLAGAATNEKLFF. In DNA form, the CDR3 reads TGTGCCAGCAGTTTAGCAGGGGCGGCAACTAATGAAAAACTGTTTTTT.

J is TRBJ1-1 and V is TRBV2; D remains unclear. Trimming removed 4 bases from V and 0 bases from J, with 6 bases in between. Germline CDR1 is SNHLY and CDR2 is FYNNEI. CDR3 size: 13 residues. CDR3: CASSGHMNTEAFF. CDR3 DNA sequence: TGTGCCAGCAGTGGACATATGAACACTGAAGCTTTCTTT.

In its sample, this clone was seen once. CDR3 in amino acids: CASSLAGQGNSPLHF. CDR3 in DNA: TGTGCCAGCAGCTTAGCGGGACAGGGTAATTCACCCCTCCACTTT. The chain couples TRBV7-6 to TRBJ1-6; TRBD1 matches at 9 bases. V gave up 0 bases and J gave up 6 bases; unmatched junction bases: 0. The CDR3 spans 15 residues. In germline, CDR1 is SGHVS, CDR2 FNYEAQ.